This T cell receptor (beta chain) derives from a study of shared clonotypes between healthy human individuals (dated by TCRdb to 2020 to 2022). Concerning the study at large: Three men and two women, aged 18 to 49 years, made up the cohort. Between about 0.8 and 9 billion PBMCs per donor were obtained by leukapheresis. To estimate repertoire size and how much clonotype sharing occurs between individuals, the study deeply sequenced the blood TCR repertoires of about five healthy adults. To increase sequencing depth and limit assay-specific biases, different laboratories used diverse techniques to prepare libraries and sequence TCR repertoires. The study at large found these results: Because the study included only a small number of donors, the genetic and exposure-history diversity represented was limited. Sampling was limited to blood, and TCR repertoires in tissue likely differ from TCR repertoires in blood. Pairwise subsampling led to the expectation that sequencing depth would affect the degree of clonotype sharing among donors.

The donors were healthy, HIV-negative adults with no recently reported acute infections or vaccinations. Every donor was a Caucasian adult residing in Nashville, Tennessee, USA. For unsorted samples, tens of millions of PBMCs were counted and genomic DNA was extracted with the QIAamp DNA Blood Mini kit. Blood was obtained by leukapheresis, after which PBMCs were separated by Ficoll-Histopaque density gradient centrifugation and cryopreserved in liquid nitrogen vapor phase. To note about this clone: The antigen this receptor binds is unknown. Base quality data are lacking; no much larger clone is found one base away.

TCR CDR3 regions were amplified from genomic DNA by multiplex PCR using the deep immunoSEQ assay. Genomic DNA extracted from each cell subset was distributed evenly over all wells of several immunoSEQ 96-well plates, and each plate served as one replicate. Each replicate PCR for unsorted PBMC received roughly 300 ng genomic DNA, equal to 30,000 or so T cell genomes. Ten immunoSEQ deep assay plates were used to sequence unsorted PBMC genomic DNA. Purified libraries were quantified with a Qubit 3.0 fluorometer, sized on a Bioanalyzer 2100, and re-quantified with the KAPA Library Quantification kit. A separate single-read 150-cycle Illumina NextSeq 550 flow cell was used to sequence each immunoSEQ 96-well plate. On the authors' methods: The immunoSEQ output contained only junctional sequences without quality scores, so filtering could not match that applied to full-length reads. To assign V/J genes and CDR3, sequences were annotated using PyIR, a Python wrapper for IgBLAST v1.9, with IMGT germline references. Any read was removed if the V/J assignment was weak (E-value above 1e-6), the CDR3 was missing, or the read contained stop codons, out-of-frame junctions, or ambiguous translated residues. V3J clonotypes were defined by identical inferred V gene, J gene, and CDR3 amino acid sequence. The percentage overlap between two repertoires was calculated by dividing the number of shared unique clonotypes by the size of the smaller repertoire. RTK rarefaction, the Chao1 estimator, and Recon v2.1 estimates of unobserved clonotypes were used to assess repertoire richness. The source is immuneACCESS, and TCRdb retained only in-frame sequences with V and J called. Part of the clones is not carried over; for the studies checked, unresolved V genes explain less than half of this, and the remainder is unexplained. That table is the source of V, J and clone size, and D and trimming were worked out from the DNA. This sample has about 600,000 clones in its table, and around 78% of those were observed once. The ten top clones hold 12% of the sample.

The source material was PBMCs. This TCR derives from a woman in her 40s in good health. Some clones in this sample may be carry-over from other donors' samples.

The base sequence is TGTGCCAGCAGCGAGAACGGGAGGGCTATTGGGACCCAGTACTTC. Translation gives CASSENGRAIGTQYF. The chain is assembled from TRBV7-9 and TRBJ2-5, and 8 junction bases match TRBD2. Ends trimmed: V by 5 bases, J by 7 bases; bases unmatched to a gene: 12. Based on the germline V gene (reference sequence), the CDR1 and CDR2 sequences are SEHNR and FQNEAQ. From the cysteine through the phenylalanine, the CDR3 covers 15 amino acids. Kept here is only the CDR3 DNA, which spans 45 bases and is read in frame from base 1. Outside the CDR3, residues come from the reference TRBV7-9 and TRBJ2-5 proteins, so the full variable domain is: DTGVSQNPRHKITKRGQNVTFRCDPISEHNRLYWYRQTLGQGPEFLTYFQNEAQLEKSRLLSDRFSAERPKGSFSTLEIQRTEQGDSAMYLCASSENGRAIGTQYFGPGTRLLVL.